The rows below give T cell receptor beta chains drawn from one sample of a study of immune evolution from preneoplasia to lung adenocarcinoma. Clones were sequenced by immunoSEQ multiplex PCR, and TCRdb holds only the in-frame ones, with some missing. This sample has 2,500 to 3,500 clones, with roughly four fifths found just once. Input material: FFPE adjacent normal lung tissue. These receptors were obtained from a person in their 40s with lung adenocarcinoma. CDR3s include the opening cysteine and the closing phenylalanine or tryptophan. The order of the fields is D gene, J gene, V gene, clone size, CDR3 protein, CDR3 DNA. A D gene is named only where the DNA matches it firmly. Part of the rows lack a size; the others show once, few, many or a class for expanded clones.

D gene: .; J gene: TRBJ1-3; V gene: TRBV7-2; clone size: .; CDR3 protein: CASSSYGDSGNTIYF; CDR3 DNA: TGTGCCAGCAGCTCGTATGGGGACTCTGGAAACACCATATATTTT
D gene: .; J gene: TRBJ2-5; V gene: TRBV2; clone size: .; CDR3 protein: CASRRQSQGGGQETQYF; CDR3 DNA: TGTGCCAGCAGAAGACAATCCCAGGGAGGGGGCCAAGAGACCCAGTACTTC
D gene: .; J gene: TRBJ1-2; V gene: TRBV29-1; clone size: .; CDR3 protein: CSVLLQGNYGYTF; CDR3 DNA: TGCAGCGTCCTCCTTCAGGGTAACTATGGCTACACCTTC
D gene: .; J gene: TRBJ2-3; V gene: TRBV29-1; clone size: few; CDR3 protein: CSVSVISTDTQYF; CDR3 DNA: TGCAGCGTGAGCGTTATTAGCACAGATACGCAGTATTTT
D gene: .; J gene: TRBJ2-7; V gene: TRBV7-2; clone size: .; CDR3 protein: CASSSTYEQYF; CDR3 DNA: TGTGCCAGCAGCTCTACCTACGAGCAGTACTTC
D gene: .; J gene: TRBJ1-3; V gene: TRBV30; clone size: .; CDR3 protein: CAWTDGLQTGNTIYF; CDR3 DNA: TGTGCCTGGACCGACGGACTCCAAACTGGAAACACCATATATTTT
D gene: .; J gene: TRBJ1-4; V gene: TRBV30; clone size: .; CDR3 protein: CAWTPSWAEKLFF; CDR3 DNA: TGTGCCTGGACGCCCTCTTGGGCTGAAAAACTGTTTTTT
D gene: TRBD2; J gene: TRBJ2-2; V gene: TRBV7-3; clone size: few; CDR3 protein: CASSPGIVAGGTGELFF; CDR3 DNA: TGTGCCAGCAGCCCAGGGATCGTGGCGGGAGGGACCGGGGAGCTGTTTTTT
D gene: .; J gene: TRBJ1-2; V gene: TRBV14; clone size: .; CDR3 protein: CASSQVAGTSYGYTF; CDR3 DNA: TGTGCCAGCAGCCAAGTGGCGGGAACGAGCTATGGCTACACCTTC
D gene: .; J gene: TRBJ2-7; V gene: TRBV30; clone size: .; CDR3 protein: CAWSVGTVPSYEQYF; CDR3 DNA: TGTGCCTGGAGTGTTGGGACGGTGCCCTCCTACGAGCAGTACTTC
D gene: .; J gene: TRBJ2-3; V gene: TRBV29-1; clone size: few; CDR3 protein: CSVHTYTDTQYF; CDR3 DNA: TGCAGCGTTCACACCTACACAGATACGCAGTATTTT
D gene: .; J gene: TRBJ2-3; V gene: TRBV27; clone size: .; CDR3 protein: CASSPAQGLKLNTQYF; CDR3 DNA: TGTGCCAGCAGTCCGGCGCAGGGGCTTAAGTTAAATACGCAGTATTTT
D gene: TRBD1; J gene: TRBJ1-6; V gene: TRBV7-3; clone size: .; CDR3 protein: CASSFRNGDRADSPLHF; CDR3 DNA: TGTGCCAGCAGCTTCCGAAATGGAGACAGGGCGGATTCACCCCTCCACTTT
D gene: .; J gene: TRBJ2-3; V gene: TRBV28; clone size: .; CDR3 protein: CASARDTPTDTQYF; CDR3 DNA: TGTGCCAGCGCCCGGGACACCCCCACAGATACGCAGTATTTT
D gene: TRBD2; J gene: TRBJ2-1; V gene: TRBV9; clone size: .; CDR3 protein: CASSARGTIAGVYNEQFF; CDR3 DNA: TGTGCCAGCAGCGCAAGGGGCACTATAGCGGGAGTCTACAATGAGCAGTTCTTC
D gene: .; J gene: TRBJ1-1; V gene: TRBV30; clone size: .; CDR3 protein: CAWSDRRGLYTEAFF; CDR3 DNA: TGTGCCTGGAGTGACAGGAGGGGACTATACACTGAAGCTTTCTTT
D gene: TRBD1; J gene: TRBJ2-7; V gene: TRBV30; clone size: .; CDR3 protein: CAWSPGQGDLEQYF; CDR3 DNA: TGTGCCTGGAGTCCTGGACAGGGGGATCTCGAGCAGTACTTC
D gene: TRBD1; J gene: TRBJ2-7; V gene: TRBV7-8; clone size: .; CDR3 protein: CASSLLQGAYEQYF; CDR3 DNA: TGTGCCAGCAGCTTACTACAGGGGGCCTACGAGCAGTACTTC
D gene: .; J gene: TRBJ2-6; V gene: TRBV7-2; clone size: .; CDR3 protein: CASSDFFAGANVLTF; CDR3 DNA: TGTGCCAGCAGCGACTTTTTCGCTGGGGCCAACGTCCTGACTTTC
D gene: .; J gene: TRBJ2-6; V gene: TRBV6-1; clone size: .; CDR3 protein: CASSGSTGSGANVLTF; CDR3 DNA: TGTGCCAGCAGTGGATCGACAGGTTCTGGGGCCAACGTCCTGACTTTC
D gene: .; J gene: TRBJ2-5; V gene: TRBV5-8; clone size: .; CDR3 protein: CASSRGQFQETQYF; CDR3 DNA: TGTGCCAGCAGCCGTGGACAGTTTCAAGAGACCCAGTACTTC
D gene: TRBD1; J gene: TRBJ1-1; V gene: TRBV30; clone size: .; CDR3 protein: CAWSVKGTGNTEAFF; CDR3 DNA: TGTGCCTGGAGTGTTAAAGGGACAGGGAACACTGAAGCTTTCTTT
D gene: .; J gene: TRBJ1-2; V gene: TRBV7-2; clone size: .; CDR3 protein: CASSPYNEGDNYGYTF; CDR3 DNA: TGTGCCAGCAGCCCATATAACGAGGGGGATAACTATGGCTACACCTTC
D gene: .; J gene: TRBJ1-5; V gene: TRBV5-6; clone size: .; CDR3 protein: CASSLGGGAQPQHF; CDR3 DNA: TGTGCCAGCAGCTTGGGGGGTGGCGCTCAGCCCCAGCATTTT
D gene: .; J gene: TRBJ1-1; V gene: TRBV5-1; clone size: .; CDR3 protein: CASSNTGTGTEAFF; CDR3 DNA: TGCGCCAGCAGTAACACAGGGACGGGCACTGAAGCTTTCTTT
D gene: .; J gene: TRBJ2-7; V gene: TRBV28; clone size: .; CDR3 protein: CASRGGLAAYEQYF; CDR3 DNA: TGTGCCAGCAGGGGGGGACTTGCAGCATACGAGCAGTACTTC
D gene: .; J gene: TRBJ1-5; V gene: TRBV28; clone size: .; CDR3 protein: CASRPPGKGNQPQHF; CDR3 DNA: TGTGCCAGCAGACCCCCGGGGAAGGGCAATCAGCCCCAGCATTTT
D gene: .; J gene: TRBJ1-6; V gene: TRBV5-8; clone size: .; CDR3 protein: CASSLDILIQSPLHF; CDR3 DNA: TGTGCCAGCAGCTTGGACATACTGATCCAGTCACCCCTCCACTTT
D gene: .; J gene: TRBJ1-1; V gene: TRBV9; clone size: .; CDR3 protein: CASSAVENTEAFF; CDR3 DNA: TGTGCCAGCAGCGCGGTGGAGAACACTGAAGCTTTCTTT